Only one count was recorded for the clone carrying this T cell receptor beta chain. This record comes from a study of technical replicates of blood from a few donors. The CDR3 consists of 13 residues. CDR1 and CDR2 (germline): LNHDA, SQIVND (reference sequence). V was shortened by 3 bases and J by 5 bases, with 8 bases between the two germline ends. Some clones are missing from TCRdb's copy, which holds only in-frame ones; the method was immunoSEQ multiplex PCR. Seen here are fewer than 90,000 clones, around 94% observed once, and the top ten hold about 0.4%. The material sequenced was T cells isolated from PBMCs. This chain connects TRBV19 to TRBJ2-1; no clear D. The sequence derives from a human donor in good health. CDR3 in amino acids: CASSMGSNNEQFF. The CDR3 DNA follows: TGTGCCAGTAGTATGGGCTCGAACAATGAGCAGTTCTTC.